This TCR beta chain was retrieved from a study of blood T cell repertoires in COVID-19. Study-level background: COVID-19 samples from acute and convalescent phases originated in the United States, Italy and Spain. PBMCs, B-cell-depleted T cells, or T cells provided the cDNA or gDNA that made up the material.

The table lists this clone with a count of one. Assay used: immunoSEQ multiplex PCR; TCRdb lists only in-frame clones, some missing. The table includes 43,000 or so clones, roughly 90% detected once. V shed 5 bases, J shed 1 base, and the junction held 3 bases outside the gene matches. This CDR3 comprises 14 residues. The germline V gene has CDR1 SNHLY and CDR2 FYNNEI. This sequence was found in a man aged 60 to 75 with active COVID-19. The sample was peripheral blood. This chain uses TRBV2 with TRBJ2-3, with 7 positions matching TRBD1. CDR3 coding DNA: TGTGCCAGCAGTTTTACAGGGGGCACAGATACGCAGTATTTT. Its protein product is CASSFTGGTDTQYF.